This entry describes one TCR beta chain. The data were taken from a study of T cell responses to AZD1222 COVID-19 vaccine. Only in-frame clones appear in the TCRdb table, and some are missing; sequencing was by immunoSEQ multiplex PCR. The repertoire includes about 81,000 clones, approximately 90% of them detected once, and roughly 8% sits in the top ten. V was shortened by 2 bases and J by 0 bases, with 12 bases between the two germline ends. Germline CDR1 reads SGHNT; CDR2 reads YYREEE (reference sequence). This CDR3 has 16 residues. Specimen: peripheral blood, collected 28 days after the second AZD1222 dose. The chain links TRBV5-4 to TRBJ2-1; TRBD2 might be the D (5 bases). This receptor was identified in an adult who received the AZD1222 COVID-19 vaccine. CDR3 nucleotide sequence: TGTGCCAGCAGCTTTGCTAGCCCGAGCTCCTACAATGAGCAGTTCTTC. It specifies CASSFASPSSYNEQFF.